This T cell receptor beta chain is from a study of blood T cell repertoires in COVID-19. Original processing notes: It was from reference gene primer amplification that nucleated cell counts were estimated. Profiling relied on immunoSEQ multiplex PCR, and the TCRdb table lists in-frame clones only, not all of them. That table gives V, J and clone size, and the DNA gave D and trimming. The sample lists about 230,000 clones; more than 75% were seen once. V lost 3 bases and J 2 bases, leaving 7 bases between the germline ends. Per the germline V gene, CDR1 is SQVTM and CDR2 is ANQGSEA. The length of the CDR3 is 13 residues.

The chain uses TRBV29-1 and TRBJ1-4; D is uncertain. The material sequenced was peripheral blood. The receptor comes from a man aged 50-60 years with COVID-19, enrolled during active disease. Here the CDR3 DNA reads TGCAGCGTTGAGGGCCAGACTAATGAAAAACTGTTTTTT. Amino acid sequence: CSVEGQTNEKLFF.